A selection of T cell receptor beta chains follows, all from one sample in a study of metastatic and nonmetastatic thyroid tumors. With MiXCR, TCRdb reprocessed the PCR reads. The data show approximately 20,000 clones, with 21% seen just once and 15% to 20% held by the top ten. Sequenced sample: tumor tissue. Source of these receptors: a female donor with papillary thyroid cancer or a benign thyroid nodule (not recorded which). Some clones in this sample may be carry-over from other donors' samples. CDR3s include the opening cysteine and the closing phenylalanine or tryptophan. Fields, in order: V gene, clone size, J gene, D gene, CDR3 DNA, CDR3 protein. D genes are given only for firm matches. For some rows the clone size is stated as once, few or many, or as a class when expanded; others skip it.

>TRBV7-2|.|TRBJ2-7|.
TGTGCCAGCAGCTTAGTGAGGGGCTCCTACGAGCAGTACTTC
CASSLVRGSYEQYF
>TRBV6-1|.|TRBJ2-1|TRBD1
TGTGCCAGCAGTGAACGGTGGGACAGGGTATTGAATGAGCAGTTCTTC
CASSERWDRVLNEQFF
>TRBV11-2|many|TRBJ2-7|TRBD1
TGTGCCAGCAGCGGAGCCGGGACAGGGGACGAGCAGTACTTC
CASSGAGTGDEQYF
>TRBV10-3|medium-sized|TRBJ2-7|.
TGTGCCATCAGTGACTCTAGCCGGAGGAGCGTCTACGAGCAGTACTTC
CAISDSSRRSVYEQYF
>TRBV18|once|TRBJ2-3|.
TGTGCCAGCTCAGGGGTATCGACTGGCACAGATACGCAGTATTTT
CASSGVSTGTDTQYF
>TRBV19|many|TRBJ2-5|.
TGTGCCAGTAGTATAGGGGGAGGCGAGACCCAGTACTTC
CASSIGGGETQYF
>TRBV11-3|medium-sized|TRBJ2-7|TRBD2
TGTGCCAGCAGCCGTCCATCTAGCGGACAATACTACGAGCAGTACTTC
CASSRPSSGQYYEQYF
>TRBV15|few|TRBJ2-2|TRBD1
TGTGCCACCAGCAGAGATCCAGGTACAGGGGTCACCGGGGAGCTGTTTTTT
CATSRDPGTGVTGELFF
>TRBV28|few|TRBJ2-6|TRBD1
TGTGCCAGCAGCCTCGGACAGGGGGCCCTTGGGGCCAACGTCCTGACTTTC
CASSLGQGALGANVLTF
>TRBV20-1|.|TRBJ2-6|TRBD1
TGCAGTGCTGCGGACAGGACTGCCTCTGTGGCCAACGTCCTGACTTTC
CSAADRTASVANVLTF
>TRBV3-1|.|TRBJ1-5|.
TGTGCCAGCAGCCAAGGGCGCAATCAGCCCCAGCATTTT
CASSQGRNQPQHF
>TRBV12-3/TRBV12-4|medium-sized|TRBJ2-5|.
TGTGCCAGCAGTCTCGAGGGGTACCAAGAGACCCAGTACTTC
CASSLEGYQETQYF
>TRBV10-3|many|TRBJ1-6|.
TGTGCCATCAGTGACGGGGACACGGGTTTGGGCTCCTATAATTCGCCCCTCCACTTT
CAISDGDTGLGSYNSPLHF
>TRBV2|many|TRBJ2-3|.
TGTGCCACTAGGGCTACGGGCACAGATACGCAGTATTTT
CATRATGTDTQYF
>TRBV2|many|TRBJ1-2|TRBD1
TGTGCCAGCAGCTCCGACAGGGGCGCGAACTATGGCTACACCTTC
CASSSDRGANYGYTF
>TRBV5-8|.|TRBJ2-1|.
TGTGCCAGCAGCTTGGACGTCGCGGGGGAGCAGTTCTTC
CASSLDVAGEQFF
>TRBV4-1|many|TRBJ2-5|.
TGCGCCAGCAGCCCCGGGGGTCCACAGACCCAGTACTTC
CASSPGGPQTQYF
>TRBV6-1|many|TRBJ2-1|TRBD2
TGTGCCAGCAGCCTTAGCGGGAGGGCACGGAATGAGCAGTTCTTC
CASSLSGRARNEQFF
>TRBV7-2|many|TRBJ1-2|.
TGTGCCAGCAGCCCCCAAGCGGATAACTATGGCTACACCTTC
CASSPQADNYGYTF
>TRBV28|few|TRBJ1-2|.
TGTGCCAGCAGCCGCGACCGAAGCCACAATGGCTACACCTTC
CASSRDRSHNGYTF
>TRBV27|.|TRBJ1-6|.
TGTGCCAGCAGGCCCTCAGAGAGCTTCTCCTCCTATAATTCACCCCTCCACTTT
CASRPSESFSSYNSPLHF
>TRBV2|many|TRBJ2-3|TRBD2
TGTGCCAGCAGTGGAGGCGTCCTAGCGGGAGGGCCGGATACGCAGTATTTT
CASSGGVLAGGPDTQYF
>TRBV7-9|many|TRBJ2-2|.
TGTGCCAGCAGCTGGAGTGCCGGGGAGCTGTTTTTT
CASSWSAGELFF
>TRBV6-1|many|TRBJ1-2|.
TGTGCCAGCAGTGGCGAAGTGGATCCCTTGGATGGCTACACCTTC
CASSGEVDPLDGYTF
>TRBV28|few|TRBJ2-3|TRBD2
TGTGCCAGCAGCCCGACTAGCGGGAGCACAGATACGCAGTATTTT
CASSPTSGSTDTQYF
>TRBV18|.|TRBJ2-5|.
TGTGCCAGCTCACCACAGGGGTCCCAAGAGACCCAGTACTTC
CASSPQGSQETQYF
>TRBV6-2/TRBV6-3|medium-sized|TRBJ1-2|.
TGTGCCAGCAGTTACTCGAGGGGGAACTATGGCTACACCTTC
CASSYSRGNYGYTF
>TRBV9|many|TRBJ1-3|TRBD1
TGTGCCAGCAGCCCCCGTCCGGGGACAGGGGTCGGAAACACCATATATTTT
CASSPRPGTGVGNTIYF
>TRBV7-8|many|TRBJ2-1|.
TGTGCCAGCAGCTTATCTGGTTACGGTGAGCAGTTCTTC
CASSLSGYGEQFF
>TRBV7-2|many|TRBJ2-2|.
TGTGCCAGCAGCGCAAGACAGACCAACACCGGGGAGCTGTTTTTT
CASSARQTNTGELFF
>TRBV6-1|.|TRBJ2-2|.
TGTGCCAGCAGTGAAGGGGCAGTAACCACCGGGGAGCTGTTTTTT
CASSEGAVTTGELFF
>TRBV3-1|many|TRBJ2-2|.
TGTGCCAGCAGCCAAGGGAACACCGGGGAGCTGTTTTTT
CASSQGNTGELFF
>TRBV6-1|many|TRBJ1-6|TRBD1
TGTGCCGGCGGAATGACAGGGGTTAATTCACCCCTCCACTTT
CAGGMTGVNSPLHF
>TRBV3-1|many|TRBJ2-5|TRBD2
TGTGCCAGCAGTCGACTAGCGGGAGGGGGAGAGACCCAGTACTTC
CASSRLAGGGETQYF
>TRBV25-1|few|TRBJ2-3|TRBD1
TGTGCCAGCAGTTGGACAGGGGAGGCAGATACGCAGTATTTT
CASSWTGEADTQYF
>TRBV10-3|.|TRBJ2-5|.
TGTGCCATCCAGGGAGAGTTGTGGGAGACCCAGTACTTC
CAIQGELWETQYF
>TRBV19|many|TRBJ2-7|.
TGTGCCAGTAGTCCCACTGGGGGAAGGTACGAGCAGTACTTC
CASSPTGGRYEQYF
>TRBV6-1|many|TRBJ2-7|TRBD1
TGTGCCAGCAGTCTCCTCGGACAGGGAAGTGAGCAGTACTTC
CASSLLGQGSEQYF
>TRBV20-1|many|TRBJ2-7|.
TGCAGTGCTAGAGAGCAGGAGCGGAGAAAGCAGTACTTC
CSAREQERRKQYF
>TRBV20-1|.|TRBJ2-7|TRBD1
TGCAGTGCCGGGAGCGACAGGGGCGACGAGCAGTACTTC
CSAGSDRGDEQYF
>TRBV5-4|many|TRBJ2-7|TRBD1
TGTGCCAGCAGACCTGACAGGGCGTGGAAAAACGAGCAGTACTTC
CASRPDRAWKNEQYF
>TRBV9|.|TRBJ2-3|.
TGTGCCAGCAGCGTAGAATACGGGAGAGGAACAGATACGCAGTATTTT
CASSVEYGRGTDTQYF
>TRBV6-2/TRBV6-3|many|TRBJ2-7|.
TGTGCCAGCAGTTACGGGGGGCAGTCCTACGAGCAGTACTTC
CASSYGGQSYEQYF
>TRBV30|once|TRBJ2-2|.
TGTGCCTGGAGTCCCCGATGGGGGGCAGGCACCGGGGAGCTGTTTTTT
CAWSPRWGAGTGELFF
>TRBV18|.|TRBJ2-7|.
TGTGCCAGCTCACTTTCCGGGACCAAAGTCTACGAGCAGTACTTC
CASSLSGTKVYEQYF
>TRBV5-4|many|TRBJ2-5|.
TGTGCCAGCAGCTTGGGGGCTTCCTTGAGGCAGACCCAAGAGACCCAGTACTTC
CASSLGASLRQTQETQYF
>TRBV5-1|many|TRBJ2-7|.
TGCGCCAGCAGCTTGGACAGGGTACTCTACGAGCAGTACTTC
CASSLDRVLYEQYF
>TRBV4-1|.|TRBJ1-2|.
TGCGCCAGCAGCCAAGCCCGAGAGGTGACCTATGGCTACACCTTC
CASSQAREVTYGYTF
>TRBV7-3|.|TRBJ2-7|.
TGTGCCAGCAGCTACTCGGGAAGCTCCTACGAGCAGTACTTC
CASSYSGSSYEQYF
>TRBV24-1|.|TRBJ2-1|TRBD2
TGTGCCACCAGTGAAGCTAGCGGGTCCTACAATGAGCAGTTCTTC
CATSEASGSYNEQFF
>TRBV6-1|many|TRBJ1-5|.
TGTGCCAGCGCGGACAGAACCGTGTCCCAGCATTTT
CASADRTVSQHF
>TRBV5-1|.|TRBJ1-1|.
TGCGCCAGCAGCCGGTGGGGGAGTACTGAAGCTTTCTTT
CASSRWGSTEAFF
>TRBV11-1|.|TRBJ2-7|.
TGTGCCAGCAGCAAGGAAACGGGGGAGCAGTACTTC
CASSKETGEQYF
>TRBV9|many|TRBJ1-1|.
TGTGCCAGCAGCGTAGCCCCATCCGACATGAACACTGAAGCTTTCTTT
CASSVAPSDMNTEAFF
>TRBV20-1|.|TRBJ2-6|TRBD1
TGCAGTGCAGGCACTACAGGGGATGGGGCCAACGTCCTGACTTTC
CSAGTTGDGANVLTF
>TRBV2|few|TRBJ2-3|.
TGTGCCAGCAGTGAGACTGGGAGTAGCGCAGATACGCAGTATTTT
CASSETGSSADTQYF
>TRBV20-1|medium-sized|TRBJ2-7|.
TGCAGTGCTACAGGGCTGGGGGGGCAGTACTTC
CSATGLGGQYF
>TRBV19|many|TRBJ1-2|.
TGTGCCAGTAGTACCTTTGTACCGAACTATGGCTACACCTTC
CASSTFVPNYGYTF
>TRBV27|.|TRBJ2-7|.
TGTGCCAGCAGTTTATCCGGTACTAGCTGGATACGGTACGAGCAGTACTTC
CASSLSGTSWIRYEQYF